This T cell receptor (beta chain) was sequenced during a study of shared clonotypes between healthy human individuals. In the sorted-subset replicate PCRs, approximately 200 ng DNA, roughly 29,000 T cell genomes, was used. Repertoires were generated with immunoSEQ multiplex PCR, while TCRdb's copy carries only in-frame clones and drops some. Found here are millions of clones, 85% to 95% of them singletons; the top ten hold about 1.1%. CDR1 is SGHTA and CDR2 is FQGNSA in the germline V gene. The ends lost 5 bases at V and 4 bases at J; junction bases unmatched: 5. The CDR3 has 15 amino acids. It was CD45RO-negative cells, positively selected for CCR7, that made up naive CD8 cells, with terminally differentiated effector memory CD45RA+ cells excluded.

What was sequenced was naive CD8+ T cells sorted from blood. The chain joins TRBV7-2 to TRBJ2-3; TRBD1 aligns across 11 bases. The receptor was derived from a man younger than 30 in good health. CDR3 nucleotides: TGTGCCAGCAGCACTACGGACAGGGGGCCAGATACGCAGTATTTT. It specifies CASSTTDRGPDTQYF.